This T cell receptor (beta chain) was profiled in a study of cytomegalovirus exposure and HLA in healthy donors. About the study: An early data release held some 89 million unique TCRs from HLA-typed donors.

Researchers ran the PCR with 60 Vbeta and 13 Jbeta primers. As originally analysed: In a later analysis, some 10 million of 65 million to 90 million unique beta chains occurred in at least two donors. Assay: immunoSEQ multiplex PCR; the TCRdb copy retains only in-frame clones and omits some. D and trimming were read from the DNA, whereas the V and J calls and clone size are those reported in that table. The table includes about 130,000 clones, approximately 80% detected once. Concerning this clone itself: Its antigen is not identified.

Study findings and constraints: Immune exposure information available was restricted to CMV serostatus. In a later analysis, TCR beta V- and J-gene trimming was associated with a missense DCLRE1C variant.

The receptor's source is a man aged 40-49 years in good health and CMV-seronegative. The sequenced sample was PBMCs.

CDR3 coding DNA: TGTGCCAGCAGCTCGGACAGAGCTAATGAAAAACTGTTTTTT. This encodes CASSSDRANEKLFF. The V call is TRBV7-9, the J call TRBJ1-4, with D possibly matching TRBD1 (6 bases). This CDR3 has 14 amino acids. V lost 4 bases to trimming and J lost 3 bases, with 9 bases between them. Per germline, CDR1 SEHNR and CDR2 FQNEAQ (reference sequence).